The 12 T cell receptor beta chains reported below all come from one sample, sequenced in a study of Ad26.COV2.S vaccination and SARS-CoV-2 variants (dated by TCRdb to about 2021). Library generation was performed with the immunoSEQ multiplex PCR assay. As stored in TCRdb, this immuneACCESS dataset retains in-frame rearrangements with V and J assigned. A fraction of the clones does not appear; measured against another copy, unresolved V genes explain less than half of the discrepancy, and the remainder lacks a known reason. A total of over 450,000 clones appear in this sample, 89% of them only once. In total, the top ten clones hold 1.7% of the sample. The treatment or condition label on this specimen signifies: around 19 received Ad26.COV2.S at low or high dose, single or two shots; about five received placebo; per-sample allocation not given. Repertoires of vaccine and placebo recipients were sequenced from samples taken on day 63 after the first injection.

The sample consisted of peripheral blood, taken in a trial of Ad26.COV2.S vaccine versus placebo. These receptors came from a person aged 18-65 years who received the Ad26.COV2.S COVID-19 vaccine or a placebo.

Only one count was recorded for this clone. This CDR3 is CASSARGGAADTQYF. In DNA form, the CDR3 reads TGTGCCAGCAGCGCCAGGGGGGGAGCAGCAGATACGCAGTATTTT. The J gene is TRBJ2-3, the V gene TRBV14, with D perhaps TRBD1 or TRBD2 (7 bases each). Germline CDR1 is SGHDN and CDR2 is FVKESK. The CDR3 totals 15 residues. V dropped 5 bases and J dropped 4 bases, with 16 bases sitting between them.

The genes are TRBV27 and TRBJ2-1; 8 nucleotides align to TRBD2. V was clipped by 0 bases and J by 8 bases; unmatched bases: 12. CDR3 length: 17 residues. The germline CDR1 and CDR2 sequences are MNHEY and SMNVEV (reference sequence). In DNA, the CDR3 is TGTGCCAGCAGTTTATCCAAAAGCGGGAGTAAGTTCTATGAGCAGTTCTTC. It encodes CASSLSKSGSKFYEQFF.

The J gene is TRBJ2-7, the V gene TRBV15, with 9 bases matching TRBD1. This CDR3 contains 17 residues. V trimming: 2 bases; J trimming: 3 bases; junction bases outside the gene matches: 11. Germline V gene sequence: CDR1 LNHNV, CDR2 YYDKDF (reference sequence). CDR3 sequence: CATSRSLRGTGNYEQYF. CDR3 nucleotide sequence: TGTGCCACCAGCAGATCCCTTAGAGGGACAGGGAACTACGAGCAGTACTTC.

V gene TRBV14 combines with J gene TRBJ2-1, with 9 bases identical to TRBD1. The length of the CDR3 is 16 residues. Germline trimming cut 3 bases from V and 3 bases from J; bases unmatched to any gene: 6. Looked up from germline, CDR1 is SGHDN and CDR2 is FVKESK. The CDR3 nucleotides are TGTGCCAGCAGCCAGATCGGACAGGGGAACTACAATGAGCAGTTCTTC. It is translated as CASSQIGQGNYNEQFF.

This clone was counted once. V is TRBV19 and J is TRBJ1-1, with a weak D call TRBD1 (6 bases). The CDR3 sequence is 15 residues long. V dropped 6 bases and J dropped 8 bases, with 22 bases sitting between them. Germline loops: CDR1 LNHDA, CDR2 SQIVND (reference sequence). The CDR3 DNA reads TGTGCCAGTAGGAACTTCCGGCAGGGGAATGTGGAAGCTTTCTTT. It specifies CASRNFRQGNVEAFF.

The chain combines TRBV5-1 with TRBJ2-5; a weak D match, TRBD1 (5 bases). Trimming took 0 bases from V and 4 from J, leaving 10 bases between them. This CDR3 contains 14 residues. In germline, CDR1 is SGHRS, CDR2 YFSETQ. CDR3 sequence reads: CASSLDPGRETQYF. DNA of the CDR3: TGCGCCAGCAGCTTGGATCCAGGGCGAGAGACCCAGTACTTC.

This clone was observed a few times. The junction departs from the called germline gene at one end, perhaps through a read error. V is TRBV6-6 and J is TRBJ1-5; D remains ambiguous. Germline CDR1 reads MNHNY; CDR2 reads SVGAGI (reference sequence). The CDR3 sequence is 12 residues long. In nucleotides, the CDR3 is TGTGCCAGCAGTCCGAATTTACGCGTCCCGTATTTT. Residues: CASSPNLRVPYF.

The chain joins TRBV29-1 to TRBJ2-7; 11 bases are shared with TRBD2. CDR1 and CDR2 (germline): SQVTM, ANQGSEA. The CDR3 spans 13 residues. The trim removed 7 bases at V and 6 bases at J, leaving 8 bases unmatched. This chain's CDR3 is CSATSGKVGEQYF. CDR3 DNA sequence: TGCAGCGCGACTAGCGGGAAAGTGGGCGAGCAGTACTTC.

The V gene is TRBV6-5, the J gene TRBJ2-7; D is perhaps TRBD1 (5 bases). Germline loops: CDR1 MNHEY, CDR2 SVGAGI. Deletions cut 6 bases from V and 0 bases from J, with 9 bases between. CDR3 length: 13 amino acids. CDR3 sequence: CASRSRDSYEQYF. The CDR3 nucleotides are TGTGCCAGCAGGAGCAGGGACTCCTACGAGCAGTACTTC.

The V and J genes are TRBV27 and TRBJ1-6, with 7 bases fitting TRBD1. Germline loops: CDR1 MNHEY, CDR2 SMNVEV (reference sequence). After removal of 4 bases from V and 7 bases from J, the junction contained 7 bases not matched to a gene. The CDR3 runs 15 residues. CDR3 sequence (DNA): TGTGCCAGCAGTTCACTACAGGGGAAGAATTCACCCCTCCACTTT. Encoded protein: CASSSLQGKNSPLHF.

The table lists this clone with a few counts. This chain joins TRBV6-5 and TRBJ1-6; the match to TRBD1 covers 7 bases. V shed 7 bases and J 7 bases; nucleotides not matched to a gene: 10. CDR1 and CDR2 (germline): MNHEY, SVGAGI. The CDR3 spans 15 residues. CDR3 nucleotides: TGTGCCAGCATAGGAGGACAGGACGGCAATTCACCCCTCCACTTT. Translating gives CASIGGQDGNSPLHF.

The chain uses TRBV11-1 and TRBJ2-3; D ambiguous. This CDR3 contains 13 residues. CDR1 is SGHAT and CDR2 is FQDESV in the germline V gene (reference sequence). Trimming stripped 2 bases from V and 5 bases from J, with 8 bases between. CDR3 bases: TGTGCCAGCAGCTTACAGGACCAAGATACGCAGTATTTT. It is translated as CASSLQDQDTQYF.